This T cell receptor beta chain stems from a study of T cells in Graves' hyperthyroidism and ophthalmopathy. This clonotype was counted many times. Its antigen remains unidentified. General study results and limits: Most thyroid clonotypes expanded above 0.001 were also detected in blood. Ophthalmopathy and stable hyperthyroidism were told apart by a 13 V-J model.

V was trimmed by 0 bases and J by 4 bases, leaving 12 bases between them. CDR1 and CDR2 from the germline V gene are WNHNN and SYGVQD (reference sequence). This CDR3 is built from 16 residues. RNA transcripts provided the source from which TCR beta CDR3 regions were amplified. The study used the HTBI primer set for a first-round RT-PCR of the TCR CDR3. TCRdb redid the calling of the multiplex PCR reads with MiXCR, one entry per CDR3 protein. Of 350,000 to 400,000 distinct CDR3 sequences in the sample, approximately 19% were seen once. A lack of ophthalmopathy progression within 18 months defined stable Graves' hyperthyroidism. In patients aged 18 to 65, hyperthyroidism was newly diagnosed, with duration under 2 months.

This TCR came from a woman aged 18-29 years with Graves' hyperthyroidism. The genes are TRBV10-1 and TRBJ2-2; D perhaps matches TRBD2 (5 bases). The material sequenced was blood. CDR3 loop: CASSESRWRITGELFF. In DNA form, the CDR3 reads TGCGCCAGCAGTGAGTCGAGGTGGAGGATCACCGGGGAGCTGTTTTTT.